This passage covers 2 T cell receptor beta chains from one sample sequenced in a study of blood T cell repertoires in COVID-19. Here immunoSEQ multiplex PCR was the method, and the copy in TCRdb shows in-frame clones only, minus some. In the table there are some 330,000 clones, over 80% of which are singletons. Sequenced: PBMCs or T cells enriched from blood (not recorded which). Source of these receptors: a woman between 45 and 65 years old who had recovered from COVID-19.

The chain is built from TRBV15 and TRBJ1-5, with no clear D. The CDR3 sequence is 13 residues long. The V end was cut by 4 bases, the J end by 6 bases, with 10 bases between. Per germline, CDR1 LNHNV and CDR2 YYDKDF (reference sequence). The CDR3 nucleotides read TGTGCCACCAGCAACGCCCGGAGTCAGCCCCAGCATTTT. Translating it yields CATSNARSQPQHF.

The rearrangement joins TRBV13 to TRBJ2-7, with D possibly being TRBD2 (5 bases). This CDR3 spans 14 amino acids. Germline V gives CDR1 PRHDT, CDR2 FYEKMQ (reference sequence). Trimming stripped 8 bases from V and 0 bases from J, with 14 bases between. The CDR3 is CASRSWTRSYEQYF. The CDR3 coding sequence is TGTGCCAGCCGTTCATGGACTCGCTCCTACGAGCAGTACTTC.